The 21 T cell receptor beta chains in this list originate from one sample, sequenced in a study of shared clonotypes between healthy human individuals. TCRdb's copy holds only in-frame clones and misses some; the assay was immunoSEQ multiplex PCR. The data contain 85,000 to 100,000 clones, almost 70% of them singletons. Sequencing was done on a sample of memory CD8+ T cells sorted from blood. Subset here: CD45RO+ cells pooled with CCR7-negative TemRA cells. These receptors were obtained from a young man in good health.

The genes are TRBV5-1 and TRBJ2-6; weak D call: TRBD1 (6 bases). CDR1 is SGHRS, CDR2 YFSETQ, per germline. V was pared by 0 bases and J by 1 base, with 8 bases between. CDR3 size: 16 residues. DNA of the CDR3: TGCGCCAGCAGCTTGGCAGGGGCTTCTGGGGCCAACGTCCTGACTTTC. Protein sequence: CASSLAGASGANVLTF. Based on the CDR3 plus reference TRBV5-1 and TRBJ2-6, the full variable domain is KAGVTQTPRYLIKTRGQQVTLSCSPISGHRSVSWYQQTPGQGLQFLFEYFSETQRNKGNFPGRFSGRQFSNSRSEMNVSTLELGDSALYLCASSLAGASGANVLTFGAGSRLTVL.

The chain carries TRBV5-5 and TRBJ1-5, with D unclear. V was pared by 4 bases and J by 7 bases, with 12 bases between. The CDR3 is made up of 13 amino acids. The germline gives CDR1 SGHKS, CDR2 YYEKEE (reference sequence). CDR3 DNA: TGTGCCAGCAGCCCCACGGGGTGGCAGCCCCAGCATTTT. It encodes CASSPTGWQPQHF.

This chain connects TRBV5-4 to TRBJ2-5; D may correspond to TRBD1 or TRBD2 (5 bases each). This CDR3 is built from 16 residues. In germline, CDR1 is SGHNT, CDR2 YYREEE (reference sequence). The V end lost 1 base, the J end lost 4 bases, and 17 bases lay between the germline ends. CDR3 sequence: CASSLPGTPGLETQYF. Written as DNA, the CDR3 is TGTGCCAGCAGCTTGCCCGGGACGCCGGGGTTAGAGACCCAGTACTTC. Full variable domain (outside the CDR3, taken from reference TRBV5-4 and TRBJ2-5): ETGVTQSPTHLIKTRGQQVTLRCSSQSGHNTVSWYQQALGQGPQFIFQYYREEENGRGNFPPRFSGLQFPNYSSELNVNALELDDSALYLCASSLPGTPGLETQYFGPGTRLLVL.

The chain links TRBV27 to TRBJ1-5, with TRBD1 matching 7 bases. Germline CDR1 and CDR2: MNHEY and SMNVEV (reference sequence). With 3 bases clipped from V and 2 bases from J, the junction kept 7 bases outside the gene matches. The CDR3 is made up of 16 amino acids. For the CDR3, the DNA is TGTGCCAGCAGTTTTGCGAGGGGGCTGGGCAATCAGCCCCAGCATTTT. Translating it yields CASSFARGLGNQPQHF.

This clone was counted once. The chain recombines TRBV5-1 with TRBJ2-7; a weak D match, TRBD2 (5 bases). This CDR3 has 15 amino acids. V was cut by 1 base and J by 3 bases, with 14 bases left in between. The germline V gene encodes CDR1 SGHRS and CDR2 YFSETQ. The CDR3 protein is CASSLLEGRNYEQYF. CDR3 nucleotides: TGCGCCAGCAGCTTGTTAGAGGGCCGAAACTACGAGCAGTACTTC.

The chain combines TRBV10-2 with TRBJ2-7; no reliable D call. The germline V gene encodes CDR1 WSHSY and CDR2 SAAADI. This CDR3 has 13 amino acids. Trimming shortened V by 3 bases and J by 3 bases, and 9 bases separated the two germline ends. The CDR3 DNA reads TGCGCCAGCAGTGACGGGCGTCACTACGAGCAGTACTTC. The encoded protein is CASSDGRHYEQYF.

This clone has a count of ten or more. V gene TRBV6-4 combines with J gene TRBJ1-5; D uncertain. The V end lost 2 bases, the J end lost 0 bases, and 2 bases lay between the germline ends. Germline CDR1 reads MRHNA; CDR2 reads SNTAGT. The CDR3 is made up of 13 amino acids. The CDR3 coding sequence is TGTGCCAGCAGTGACGGTAGCAATCAGCCCCAGCATTTT. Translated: CASSDGSNQPQHF.

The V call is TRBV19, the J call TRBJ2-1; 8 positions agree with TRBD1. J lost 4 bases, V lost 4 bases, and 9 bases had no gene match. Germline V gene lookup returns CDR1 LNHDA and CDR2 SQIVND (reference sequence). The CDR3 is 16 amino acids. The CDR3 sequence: CASSNLDRGLYNEQFF. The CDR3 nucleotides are TGTGCCAGTAGTAACCTCGACAGGGGATTATACAATGAGCAGTTCTTC.

CDR3 sequence: CASSYGRIWASGYTF. CDR3 DNA: TGTGCCAGCAGTTACGGGAGGATTTGGGCGTCTGGCTACACCTTC. The chain is built from TRBV6-8 and TRBJ1-2; D unclear. Germline CDR1 is MNHGY and CDR2 is SAAAGT. The CDR3 length is 15 residues. Trimming took off 2 bases at V and 7 bases at J, with 17 bases between the two ends.

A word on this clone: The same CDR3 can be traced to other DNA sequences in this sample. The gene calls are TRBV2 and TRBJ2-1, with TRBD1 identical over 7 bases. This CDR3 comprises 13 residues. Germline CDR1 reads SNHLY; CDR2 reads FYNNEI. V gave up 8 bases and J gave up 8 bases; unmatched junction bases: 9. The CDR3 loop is CASGLQGWHEQFF. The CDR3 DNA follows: TGTGCCAGCGGGCTACAGGGGTGGCATGAGCAGTTCTTC. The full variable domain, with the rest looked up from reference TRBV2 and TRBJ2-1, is EPEVTQTPSHQVTQMGQEVILRCVPISNHLYFYWYRQILGQKVEFLVSFYNNEISEKSEIFDDQFSVERPDGSNFTLKIRSTKLEDSAMYFCASGLQGWHEQFFGPGTRLTVL.

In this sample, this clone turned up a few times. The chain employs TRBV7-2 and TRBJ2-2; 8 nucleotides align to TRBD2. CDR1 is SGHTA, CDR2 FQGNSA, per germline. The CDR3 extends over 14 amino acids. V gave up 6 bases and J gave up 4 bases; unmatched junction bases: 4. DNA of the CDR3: TGTGCCAGCAGGGTAGCGGGGCCCACCGGGGAGCTGTTTTTT. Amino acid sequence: CASRVAGPTGELFF. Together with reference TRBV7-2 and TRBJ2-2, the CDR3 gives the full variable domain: GAGVSQSPSNKVTEKGKDVELRCDPISGHTALYWYRQSLGQGLEFLIYFQGNSAPDKSGLPSDRFSAERTGGSVSTLTIQRTQQEDSAVYLCASRVAGPTGELFFGEGSRLTVL.

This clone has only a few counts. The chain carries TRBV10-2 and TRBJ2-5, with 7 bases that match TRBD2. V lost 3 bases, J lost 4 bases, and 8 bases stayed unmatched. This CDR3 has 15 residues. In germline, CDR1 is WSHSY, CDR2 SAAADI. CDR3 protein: CASSESGGRAETQYF. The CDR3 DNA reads TGCGCCAGCAGTGAATCGGGAGGTCGGGCAGAGACCCAGTACTTC.

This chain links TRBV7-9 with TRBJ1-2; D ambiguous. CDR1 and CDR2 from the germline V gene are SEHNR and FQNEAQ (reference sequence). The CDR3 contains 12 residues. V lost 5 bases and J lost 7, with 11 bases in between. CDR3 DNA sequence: TGTGCCAGCAGCCCCGTCGTGGTTGGCTACACCTTC. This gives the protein CASSPVVVGYTF.

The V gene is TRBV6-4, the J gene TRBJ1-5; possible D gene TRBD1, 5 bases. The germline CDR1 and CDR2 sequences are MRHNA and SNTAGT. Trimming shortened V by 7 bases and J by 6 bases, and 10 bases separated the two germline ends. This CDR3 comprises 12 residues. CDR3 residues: CASKEGTQPQHF. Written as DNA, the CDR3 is TGTGCCAGCAAGGAGGGGACTCAGCCCCAGCATTTT.

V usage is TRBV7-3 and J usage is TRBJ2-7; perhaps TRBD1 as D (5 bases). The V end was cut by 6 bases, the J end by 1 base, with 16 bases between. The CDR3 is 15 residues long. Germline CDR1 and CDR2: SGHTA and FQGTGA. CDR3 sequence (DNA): TGTGCCAGCAGTTCTTCTGGCCAGGGATCCTACGAGCAGTACTTC. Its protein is CASSSSGQGSYEQYF.

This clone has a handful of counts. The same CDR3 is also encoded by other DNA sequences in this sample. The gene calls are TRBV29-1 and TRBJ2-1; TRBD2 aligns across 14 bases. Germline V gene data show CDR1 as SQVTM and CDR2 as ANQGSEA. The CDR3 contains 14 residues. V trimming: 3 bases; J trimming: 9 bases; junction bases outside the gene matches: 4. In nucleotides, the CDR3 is TGCAGCGTTGAGGGACTAGCGGGAGAGGGTGAGCAGTTCTTC. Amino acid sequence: CSVEGLAGEGEQFF.

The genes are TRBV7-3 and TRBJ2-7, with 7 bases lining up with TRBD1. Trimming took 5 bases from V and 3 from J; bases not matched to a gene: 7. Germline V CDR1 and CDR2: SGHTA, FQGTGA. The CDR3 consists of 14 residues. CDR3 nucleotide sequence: TGTGCCAGCAGCCCGGACAGGAGCGGCTACGAGCAGTACTTC. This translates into CASSPDRSGYEQYF.

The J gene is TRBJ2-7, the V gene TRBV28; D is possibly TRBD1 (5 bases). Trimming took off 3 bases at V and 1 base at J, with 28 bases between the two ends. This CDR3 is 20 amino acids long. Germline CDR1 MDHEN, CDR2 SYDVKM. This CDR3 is CASSLGGLSLGRDKSYEQYF. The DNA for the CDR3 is TGTGCCAGCAGTTTGGGTGGCCTTAGTCTGGGGCGCGACAAGTCCTACGAGCAGTACTTC.

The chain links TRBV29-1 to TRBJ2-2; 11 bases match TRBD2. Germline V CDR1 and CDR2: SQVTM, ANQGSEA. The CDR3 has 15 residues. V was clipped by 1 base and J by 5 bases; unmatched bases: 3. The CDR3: CSVEATSGSTGELFF. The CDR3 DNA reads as TGCAGCGTTGAAGCTACTAGCGGGAGTACCGGGGAGCTGTTTTTT.

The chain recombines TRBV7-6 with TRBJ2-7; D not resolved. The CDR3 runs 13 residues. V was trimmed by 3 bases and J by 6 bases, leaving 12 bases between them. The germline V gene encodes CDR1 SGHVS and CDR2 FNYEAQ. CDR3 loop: CASSLYYSSEQYF. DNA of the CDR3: TGTGCCAGCAGCTTGTACTATTCTTCCGAGCAGTACTTC.

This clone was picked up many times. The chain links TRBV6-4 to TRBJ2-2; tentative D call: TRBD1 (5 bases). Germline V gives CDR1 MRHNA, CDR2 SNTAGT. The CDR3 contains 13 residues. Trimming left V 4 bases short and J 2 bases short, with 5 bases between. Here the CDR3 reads CASSGGNTGELFF. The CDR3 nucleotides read TGTGCCAGCAGTGGGGGCAACACCGGGGAGCTGTTTTTT.